The 24 T cell receptor beta chains listed next were all sequenced from one sample in a study of shared clonotypes between healthy human individuals. Produced via immunoSEQ multiplex PCR; TCRdb's table is partial and in-frame only. The profile shows under 350,000 clones, about nine tenths of them singletons. Source material: memory CD8+ T cells sorted from blood. Subset denoted: CD45RO+ cells pooled with CCR7-negative TemRA cells. These TCRs come from a man between 18 and 29 years old in good health.

This sequence joins TRBV6-5 and TRBJ2-7; possibly TRBD1 for D (6 bases). Germline V gene lookup returns CDR1 MNHEY and CDR2 SVGAGI. There are 14 residues in the CDR3. Between the trimmed V and J ends, which lost 1 base and 2 bases, there was a span of 9 bases. CDR3 bases: TGTGCCAGCAGTTACTACGGACAGCCCTACGAGCAGTACTTC. Its translation: CASSYYGQPYEQYF.

This clone was observed a single time. The chain joins TRBV5-1 to TRBJ2-5; TRBD1 matches at 7 bases. Germline V lookup: CDR1 SGHRS, CDR2 YFSETQ. V dropped 1 base and J dropped 5; count of bases not matched to a gene: 8. The CDR3 loop spans 15 amino acids. The CDR3 DNA is TGCGCCAGCAGCTTGCAACAGGGGAGAGGGGAGACCCAGTACTTC. Its translation: CASSLQQGRGETQYF.

This clone was seen more than once but under ten times. This sequence joins TRBV7-8 and TRBJ2-7, with D unresolved. This CDR3 is built from 14 residues. V was cut by 1 base and J by 4 bases, with 11 bases left in between. In germline, CDR1 is SGHVS, CDR2 FQNEAQ. The CDR3 coding sequence is TGTGCCAGCAGCTTAGTGGCCCTTGGGTACGAGCAGTACTTC. Translated, it gives CASSLVALGYEQYF.

The chain employs TRBV12-2 and TRBJ2-2; the D segment call TRBD2 is taken from the table without a DNA check. TRBV12-2 constitutes a pseudogene. The CDR3 spans 12 residues. The CDR3 loop reads CASRLVPGELFF. The DNA of the CDR3 is TGTGCAAGTCGCCTCGTCCCCGGGGAGCTGTTTTTT.

This clone was seen only once. The genes are TRBV11-2 and TRBJ2-7; D possibly matches TRBD1 or TRBD2 (5 bases each). Trimming shortened V by 10 bases and J by 2 bases, and 9 bases separated the two germline ends. The CDR3 extends over 11 amino acids. Germline V CDR1 and CDR2: SGHAT, FQNNGV. CDR3 coding DNA: TGTGCCACCGGGGCCCCCTACGAGCAGTACTTC. This gives the protein CATGAPYEQYF.

V is TRBV5-6 and J is TRBJ2-7, with D possibly TRBD2 on 6 matching bases. Per germline, CDR1 SGHDT and CDR2 YYEEEE. Trimming removed 4 bases at V and 5 bases at J, with 19 bases between. The CDR3 sequence is 15 residues long. The CDR3 DNA reads as TGTGCCAGCAGCCCCCCCTCCCCCAGCGGGCACGAGCAGTACTTC. Amino acid sequence: CASSPPSPSGHEQYF.

The DNA of the CDR3 is TGTGCCTGGAGTGGTGAGGACAGGGGCCAAGAGACCCAGTACTTC. Translating it yields CAWSGEDRGQETQYF. The J gene is TRBJ2-5, the V gene TRBV30; 9 bases line up with TRBD1. V was pared by 1 base and J by 1 base, with 4 bases of the junction left unmatched. Germline V gene data show CDR1 as GTSNPN and CDR2 as SVGIG (reference sequence). The CDR3 is 15 residues long. The full variable domain, rest sourced from reference TRBV30 and TRBJ2-5, is SQTIHQWPATLVQPVGSPLSLECTVEGTSNPNLYWYRQAAGRGLQLLFYSVGIGQISSEVPQNLSASRPQDRQFILSSKKLLLSDSGFYLCAWSGEDRGQETQYFGPGTRLLVL.

This clone was counted a single time. CDR3 bases: TGTGCCAGCAGCGCGACAGGGAGCTACGAGCAGTACTTC. It translates to CASSATGSYEQYF. The chain employs TRBV28 and TRBJ2-7, with 7 positions matching TRBD1. CDR3 length: 13 residues. With V trimmed by 6 bases and J by 3 bases, 5 bases remained unmatched. Germline V gene data show CDR1 as MDHEN and CDR2 as SYDVKM.

A note on this clone: Distinct nucleotide sequences in the sample also encode this CDR3. This rearrangement joins TRBV27 to TRBJ2-7; a weak D match, TRBD1 (6 bases). This CDR3 contains 13 residues. V was pared by 5 bases and J by 4 bases, with 12 bases between. The germline V gene has CDR1 MNHEY and CDR2 SMNVEV (reference sequence). CDR3: CASSVQGRYEQYF. For the CDR3, the DNA is TGTGCCAGCAGTGTACAGGGTAGGTACGAGCAGTACTTC.

The chain couples TRBV4-1 to TRBJ2-5; TRBD2 matches at 12 bases. J gave up 2 bases and V 2 bases, and 6 bases lay outside the gene matches. CDR3 size: 17 residues. Germline-derived CDR1 and CDR2 are MGHRA and YSYEKL. The DNA of the CDR3 is TGCGCCAGCAGCCAACCTCCTGGACTAGCGGGACAAGAGACCCAGTACTTC. Amino acids: CASSQPPGLAGQETQYF.

This clone was seen just once. The chain uses TRBV2 and TRBJ1-3; D not resolved. The CDR3 is made up of 11 amino acids. CDR1 and CDR2 from the germline V gene are SNHLY and FYNNEI. The V end was cut by 7 bases, the J end by 4 bases, with 5 bases between. In DNA form, the CDR3 reads TGTGCCAGCACCGGAGGAAACACCATATATTTT. Encoded protein: CASTGGNTIYF.

The rearrangement links TRBV4-1 to TRBJ2-2; D gene unclear. There are 15 residues in the CDR3. V dropped 0 bases and J dropped 8 bases, with 13 bases sitting between them. CDR1 is MGHRA and CDR2 is YSYEKL in the germline V gene. The CDR3 sequence is CASSQDADQGGELFF. The CDR3 DNA is TGCGCCAGCAGCCAAGATGCCGACCAAGGAGGGGAGCTGTTTTTT.

This clone was picked up one time. The CDR3 sequence: CATGFGEQYF. The DNA for the CDR3 is TGTGCCACAGGGTTTGGGGAGCAGTACTTC. The V and J genes are TRBV10-3 and TRBJ2-7, with a possible D match to TRBD1 (5 bases). V dropped 10 bases and J dropped 7 bases, with 11 bases sitting between them. CDR3 length equals 10 residues. The V gene's germline CDR1 is ENHRY and CDR2 SYGVKD.

This chain links TRBV13 with TRBJ2-3; TRBD2 aligns across 11 bases. The V gene's germline CDR1 is PRHDT and CDR2 FYEKMQ (reference sequence). V dropped 1 base and J dropped 4; count of bases not matched to a gene: 4. This CDR3 region has 16 residues. For the CDR3, the DNA is TGTGCCAGCAGCTTAGTTACTAGCGGGAGCCCAGATACGCAGTATTTT. Translation gives CASSLVTSGSPDTQYF.

This clone occurred a few times. V gene TRBV15 combines with J gene TRBJ1-2; TRBD1 aligns across 9 bases. Germline values: CDR1 LNHNV, CDR2 YYDKDF (reference sequence). The V gene end was trimmed by 2 bases and the J gene end by 0 bases; junction bases not matched to a gene: 13. This CDR3 has 19 residues. The CDR3 sequence: CATSRMLQGAIGSNYGYTF. CDR3 bases: TGTGCCACCAGCAGAATGCTACAGGGGGCGATTGGCTCTAACTATGGCTACACCTTC.

This clone appeared a few times. The chain joins TRBV28 to TRBJ2-7; the match to TRBD2 covers 9 bases. CDR3 length equals 14 residues. Germline CDR1 reads MDHEN; CDR2 reads SYDVKM. Trimming removed 2 bases from V and 5 bases from J; junction bases left unmatched: 4. The CDR3 coding sequence is TGTGCCAGCAGTTTAGCGGGAGGGGGCCACGAGCAGTACTTC. Protein: CASSLAGGGHEQYF.

J is TRBJ2-5 and V is TRBV5-6; the D call may be TRBD1 or TRBD2 (6 bases each). V was cut by 7 bases and J by 4 bases, with 20 bases left in between. CDR1 SGHDT and CDR2 YYEEEE come from the germline V gene. This CDR3 region has 15 residues. This CDR3 is CASRPWGAIGETQYF. The DNA of the CDR3 is TGTGCCAGCCGACCCTGGGGGGCGATTGGAGAGACCCAGTACTTC.

The chain joins TRBV27 to TRBJ1-6, with D uncertain. The V gene lost 4 bases and the J gene lost 9 bases, with 10 bases spanning the gap. The CDR3 has 13 amino acids. The germline CDR1 and CDR2 sequences are MNHEY and SMNVEV (reference sequence). The CDR3 sequence: CASSSDPGSPLHF. For the CDR3, the DNA is TGTGCCAGCAGTTCGGACCCTGGTTCACCCCTCCACTTT.

This chain joins TRBV10-3 and TRBJ2-1; D is tentatively TRBD1 or TRBD2 (6 bases each). CDR1 and CDR2 from the germline V gene are ENHRY and SYGVKD. The CDR3 length is 16 residues. V was clipped by 3 bases and J by 5 bases, with 17 bases between them. The CDR3 DNA is TGTGCCATCAGTGACCTCTGGGGGGCGAAGCACAATGAGCAGTTCTTC. It is translated as CAISDLWGAKHNEQFF.

V and J are TRBV5-4 and TRBJ1-6; 11 bases align to TRBD1. This CDR3 region has 20 residues. Germline assignment: CDR1 SGHNT and CDR2 YYREEE (reference sequence). The junction had 12 bases not matched to a gene; V was cut back by 4 bases and J by 0 bases. In nucleotides, the CDR3 is TGTGCCAGCAGCCTGGGGGCGGGACAGGGGGGCGCCTCCTATAATTCACCCCTCCACTTT. It codes for CASSLGAGQGGASYNSPLHF.

The chain employs TRBV2 and TRBJ1-1, with TRBD1 matching over 11 bases. This CDR3 has 15 amino acids. Germline assignment: CDR1 SNHLY and CDR2 FYNNEI. V was pared by 6 bases and J by 4 bases, with 7 bases of the junction left unmatched. CDR3 region: CASRPWTGGGTEAFF. The DNA for the CDR3 is TGTGCCAGCAGACCCTGGACAGGGGGCGGCACTGAAGCTTTCTTT.

V gene TRBV13 combines with J gene TRBJ1-1; D possibly corresponds to TRBD1 (6 bases). This CDR3 contains 14 residues. V was clipped by 2 bases and J by 4 bases, with 11 bases between them. Germline V CDR1 and CDR2: PRHDT, FYEKMQ (reference sequence). In nucleotides, the CDR3 is TGTGCCAGCAGCTTAACAGGGTTTAGCACTGAAGCTTTCTTT. Translation gives CASSLTGFSTEAFF.

The table lists this clone with a count of one. The rearrangement uses TRBV4-3 and TRBJ2-2, with no clear D. Trimming left V 2 bases short and J 2 bases short, with 3 bases between. Germline V gene sequence: CDR1 LGHNA, CDR2 YSLEER. The CDR3 contains 13 residues. CDR3 in amino acids: CASSQLNTGELFF. The DNA of the CDR3 is TGCGCCAGCAGCCAACTAAACACCGGGGAGCTGTTTTTT.

V and J are TRBV2 and TRBJ2-1; D is uncertain. The germline V and J ends were trimmed by 6 bases and 0 bases, with 6 bases remaining between them. Germline CDR1 and CDR2: SNHLY and FYNNEI. This CDR3 is built from 13 residues. CDR3 sequence reads: CASRTSSYNEQFF. The CDR3 nucleotides read TGTGCCAGCAGGACGAGCTCCTACAATGAGCAGTTCTTC.